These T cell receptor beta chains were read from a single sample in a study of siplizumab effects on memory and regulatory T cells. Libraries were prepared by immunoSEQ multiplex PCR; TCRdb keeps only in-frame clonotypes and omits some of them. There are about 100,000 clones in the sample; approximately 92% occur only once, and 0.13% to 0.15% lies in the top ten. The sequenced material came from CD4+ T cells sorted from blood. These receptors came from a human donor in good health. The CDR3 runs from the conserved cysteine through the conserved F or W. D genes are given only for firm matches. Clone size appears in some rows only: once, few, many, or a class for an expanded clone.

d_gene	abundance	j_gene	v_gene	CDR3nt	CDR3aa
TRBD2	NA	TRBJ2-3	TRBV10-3	TGTGCCATCAGTTTACAAGCGGGGGGGATAGATACGCAGTATTTT	CAISLQAGGIDTQYF
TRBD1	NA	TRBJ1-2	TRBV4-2	TGTGCCAGCAGCCACCCGGACAGGGGCGCAGCTAACTATGGCTACACCTTC	CASSHPDRGAANYGYTF
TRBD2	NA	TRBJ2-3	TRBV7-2	TGTGCCAGCACTCTAGTCGCACCTAGCGGGGGGGCCACAGATACGCAGTATTTT	CASTLVAPSGGATDTQYF
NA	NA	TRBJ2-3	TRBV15	TGTGCCACCAGCACAACGGCAGGGACGATGACAGATACGCAGTATTTT	CATSTTAGTMTDTQYF
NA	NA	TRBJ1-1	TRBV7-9	TGTGCCAGCAGCCCCGTGGGTAGAGGCACTGAAGCTTTCTTT	CASSPVGRGTEAFF
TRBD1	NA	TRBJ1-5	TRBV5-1	TGCGCCAGCAGCTTGGGGACAGGGGGCCTTCAGCCCCAGCATTTT	CASSLGTGGLQPQHF
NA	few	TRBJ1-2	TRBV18	TGTGCCAGCTCAGAAAACTATGGCTACACCTTC	CASSENYGYTF
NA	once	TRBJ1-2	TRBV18	TGTGCCAGCTCACCAGACAAAAACTATGGCTACACCTTC	CASSPDKNYGYTF
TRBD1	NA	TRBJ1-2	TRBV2	TGTGCCAGCAGGGGCGGACAGGGCTACGGCTATGGCTACACCTTC	CASRGGQGYGYGYTF
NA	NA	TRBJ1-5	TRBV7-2	TGTGCCAGCAGCTTAGTGGCGGGGAGCAATCAGCCCCAGCATTTT	CASSLVAGSNQPQHF
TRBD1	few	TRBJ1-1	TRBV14	TGTGCCAGCAGCCGACAGGGAGGGACTGAAGCTTTCTTT	CASSRQGGTEAFF
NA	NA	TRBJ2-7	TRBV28	TGTGCCAGCAGACCGCAGGGAACCGAACAGTACTTC	CASRPQGTEQYF
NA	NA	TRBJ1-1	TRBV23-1	TGCGCCAGCAGTCAATCGGGACCTTTGAACACTGAAGCTTTCTTT	CASSQSGPLNTEAFF
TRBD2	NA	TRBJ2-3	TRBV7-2	TGTGCCAGCAGCTCAGCCTTACTAGCGGGGGCCCCAGATACGCAGTATTTT	CASSSALLAGAPDTQYF
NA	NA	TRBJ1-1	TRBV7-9	TGTGCCAGCAGCCCCAGGGAATCAATGAACACTGAAGCTTTCTTT	CASSPRESMNTEAFF
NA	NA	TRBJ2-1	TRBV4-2	TGTGCCAGCAGCCAAGATCATGGCGGGGCTAGGGATGAGCAGTTCTTC	CASSQDHGGARDEQFF
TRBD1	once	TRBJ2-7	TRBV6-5	TGTGCCAGCAGTTGGGGACAGGGTCCCTCCTACGAGCAGTACTTC	CASSWGQGPSYEQYF
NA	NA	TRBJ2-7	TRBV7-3	TGTGCCAGCAGCTTAACAGGGCTAGGGGCCTACGAGCAGTACTTC	CASSLTGLGAYEQYF
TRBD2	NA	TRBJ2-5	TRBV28	TGTGCCAGCAGACGCCCTAGCGGGGGGTTATTGGAGACCCAGTACTTC	CASRRPSGGLLETQYF
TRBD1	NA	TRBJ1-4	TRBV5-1	TGCGCCAGCAGCCCGACAGGGACAGGGAATGAAAAACTGTTTTTT	CASSPTGTGNEKLFF
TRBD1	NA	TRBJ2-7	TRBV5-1	TGCGCCAGCAGCCGGACAGGGGGGGACTCCTACGAGCAGTACTTC	CASSRTGGDSYEQYF
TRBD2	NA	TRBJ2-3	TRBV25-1	TGTGCCAGCAGTAGTGGCGGGGGGGACCGAGATACGCAGTATTTT	CASSSGGGDRDTQYF
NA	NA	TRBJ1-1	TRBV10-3	TGTGCCATCACTCCTTCAGGGCCTAACACTGAAGCTTTCTTT	CAITPSGPNTEAFF
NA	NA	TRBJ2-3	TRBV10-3	TGTGCCATCAGTGATACCACAGATACGCAGTATTTT	CAISDTTDTQYF
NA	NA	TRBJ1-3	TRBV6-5	TGTGCCAGCAGTTACGACGGACGGGGCTCTGGAAACACCATATATTTT	CASSYDGRGSGNTIYF
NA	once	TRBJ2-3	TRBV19	TGTGCCAGTACGAGACAGAGCACAGATACGCAGTATTTT	CASTRQSTDTQYF